This T cell receptor beta chain was sequenced during a study of cytomegalovirus exposure and HLA in healthy donors. The CDR3 loop spans 15 amino acids. Trimming took off 0 bases at V and 2 bases at J, with 12 bases between the two ends. Germline V gene lookup returns CDR1 SGHNT and CDR2 YYREEE (reference sequence). Produced via immunoSEQ multiplex PCR; TCRdb's table is partial and in-frame only. Among around 120,000 clones listed, around nine tenths were seen once. The chain joins TRBV5-4 to TRBJ2-7; perhaps TRBD2 as D (6 bases). The source is a woman between 18 and 30 years old in good health and CMV-seropositive. Input material: PBMCs. The DNA for the CDR3 is TGTGCCAGCAGCTTGGCCAACGGGGGTCCCTACGAGCAGTACTTC. Its protein product is CASSLANGGPYEQYF.